This T cell receptor (beta chain) was recovered during a study of cytomegalovirus exposure and HLA in healthy donors. Study-wide results and limits: Previous analysis showed most TCR beta V segments were productive about 90% or about 30% of the time.

This CDR3 comprises 15 residues. Per the germline V gene, CDR1 is LNHNV and CDR2 is YYDKDF (reference sequence). Trimming left V 0 bases short and J 4 bases short, with 13 bases between. Primers: 60 Vbeta forward and 13 Jbeta reverse. The protocol was immunoSEQ multiplex PCR, while the TCRdb copy is restricted to in-frame clones and leaves out a portion. The data contain about 130,000 clones, roughly 62% of them singletons. On this clone: The target antigen is unknown.

This receptor was taken from a young man in good health and CMV-seropositive. This rearrangement joins TRBV15 to TRBJ2-7, with D maybe TRBD2 (5 bases). Sequencing was performed on PBMCs. CDR3 region: CATSRDPHGKYEQYF. CDR3 DNA sequence: TGTGCCACCAGCAGAGATCCCCACGGGAAGTACGAGCAGTACTTC.